This is a list of T cell receptor beta chains from one sample in a study of response to subunit inactivated influenza vaccine. TCRdb independently ran MiXCR on the RT-PCR reads; one entry per CDR3 protein. The repertoire holds hundreds of thousands of distinct CDR3 sequences, with 7.6% as singletons. Sequenced here: PBMCs from blood, sampled about 24 months after vaccination. These receptors originate from a man aged 45-69 years who received an inactivated influenza vaccine. The CDR3 runs from the conserved cysteine through the conserved F or W. A D gene is named only where the DNA matches it firmly. The size field is filled for only some rows; it gives once, few, many or a size class.

clone_size: .; j_call: TRBJ2-5; d_call: TRBD2; v_call: TRBV19; cdr3_length: 14; cdr3_aa: CASSPMTSGETQYF; cdr3_nt: TGTGCCAGTAGTCCGATGACTAGCGGTGAGACCCAGTACTTC
clone_size: many; j_call: TRBJ2-3; d_call: .; v_call: TRBV28; cdr3_length: 12; cdr3_aa: CASSPLSDTQYF; cdr3_nt: TGTGCCAGCAGCCCACTATCAGATACGCAGTATTTT
clone_size: .; j_call: TRBJ2-2; d_call: .; v_call: TRBV20-1; cdr3_length: 12; cdr3_aa: CSAKTDTGELFF; cdr3_nt: TGCAGTGCTAAGACAGACACCGGGGAGCTGTTTTTT
clone_size: few; j_call: TRBJ1-6; d_call: .; v_call: TRBV10-3; cdr3_length: 14; cdr3_aa: CAISAQGLDSPLHF; cdr3_nt: TGTGCCATCAGCGCTCAGGGCTTGGATTCACCCCTCCACTTT
clone_size: .; j_call: TRBJ2-7; d_call: .; v_call: TRBV10-1; cdr3_length: 14; cdr3_aa: CASSDDASGYEQYF; cdr3_nt: TGCGCCAGCAGTGATGACGCATCAGGTTACGAGCAGTACTTC
clone_size: many; j_call: TRBJ1-2; d_call: TRBD1; v_call: TRBV18; cdr3_length: 14; cdr3_aa: CASSPSGTGDGYTF; cdr3_nt: TGTGCCAGCTCACCATCCGGGACAGGGGATGGCTACACCTTC
clone_size: many; j_call: TRBJ1-3; d_call: .; v_call: TRBV7-9; cdr3_length: 13; cdr3_aa: CASSLRKGNTIYF; cdr3_nt: TGTGCCAGCAGCTTAAGGAAGGGAAACACCATATATTTT
clone_size: .; j_call: TRBJ1-5; d_call: .; v_call: TRBV20-1; cdr3_length: 13; cdr3_aa: CSRAASSNQPQHF; cdr3_nt: TGCAGCAGGGCCGCCAGTAGCAATCAGCCCCAGCATTTT
clone_size: .; j_call: TRBJ2-7; d_call: TRBD2; v_call: TRBV15; cdr3_length: 16; cdr3_aa: CATSRGGGTSGYEQYF; cdr3_nt: TGTGCCACCAGCAGGGGTGGAGGTACTAGCGGCTACGAGCAGTACTTC
clone_size: few; j_call: TRBJ2-3; d_call: TRBD1; v_call: TRBV11-2; cdr3_length: 15; cdr3_aa: CASSLGQGAVDTQYF; cdr3_nt: TGTGCCAGCAGCTTGGGACAGGGGGCTGTAGATACGCAGTATTTT
clone_size: .; j_call: TRBJ2-5; d_call: .; v_call: TRBV18; cdr3_length: 17; cdr3_aa: CASSQNGGAQGMETQYF; cdr3_nt: TGTGCCAGCTCACAGAATGGTGGGGCCCAAGGGATGGAGACCCAGTACTTC
clone_size: few; j_call: TRBJ2-1; d_call: TRBD2; v_call: TRBV5-1; cdr3_length: 15; cdr3_aa: CASSLYSGGNNEQFF; cdr3_nt: TGCGCCAGCAGCTTGTACAGCGGGGGAAACAATGAGCAGTTCTTC
clone_size: many; j_call: TRBJ2-1; d_call: .; v_call: TRBV20-1; cdr3_length: 13; cdr3_aa: CSARDLLGYEQFF; cdr3_nt: TGCAGTGCTAGAGACCTACTAGGTTATGAGCAGTTCTTC
clone_size: few; j_call: TRBJ2-7; d_call: .; v_call: TRBV20-1; cdr3_length: 14; cdr3_aa: CSARDIGGSYEQYF; cdr3_nt: TGCAGTGCTAGAGATATAGGAGGATCCTACGAGCAGTACTTC
clone_size: .; j_call: TRBJ2-7; d_call: TRBD1; v_call: TRBV4-3; cdr3_length: 17; cdr3_aa: CASSQDLMDRGANEQYF; cdr3_nt: TGCGCCAGCAGCCAAGATCTAATGGACAGGGGGGCTAACGAGCAGTACTTC
clone_size: .; j_call: TRBJ2-1; d_call: TRBD2; v_call: TRBV5-5; cdr3_length: 14; cdr3_aa: CASSTGDLAGVQFF; cdr3_nt: TGTGCCAGCAGCACGGGGGACTTAGCGGGGGTGCAGTTCTTC
clone_size: many; j_call: TRBJ1-5; d_call: TRBD1; v_call: TRBV28; cdr3_length: 15; cdr3_aa: CASSLPQGDHQPQHF; cdr3_nt: TGTGCCAGCAGTTTACCGCAGGGGGACCATCAGCCCCAGCATTTT
clone_size: .; j_call: TRBJ2-7; d_call: .; v_call: TRBV20-1; cdr3_length: 13; cdr3_aa: CSATQGVAYEQYF; cdr3_nt: TGCAGTGCTACGCAGGGTGTCGCCTACGAGCAGTACTTC
clone_size: few; j_call: TRBJ2-5; d_call: .; v_call: TRBV12-3/TRBV12-4; cdr3_length: 14; cdr3_aa: CASSTGPTGETQYF; cdr3_nt: TGTGCCAGCAGCACGGGACCTACCGGCGAGACCCAGTACTTC
clone_size: few; j_call: TRBJ2-7; d_call: TRBD1; v_call: TRBV28; cdr3_length: 15; cdr3_aa: CASRRLGQGGNEQYF; cdr3_nt: TGTGCCAGCAGACGCCTGGGACAGGGCGGCAACGAGCAGTACTTC
clone_size: many; j_call: TRBJ1-1; d_call: .; v_call: TRBV10-3; cdr3_length: 13; cdr3_aa: CATGAGPNTEAFF; cdr3_nt: TGTGCCACCGGGGCCGGCCCGAACACTGAAGCTTTCTTT
clone_size: .; j_call: TRBJ2-3; d_call: TRBD2; v_call: TRBV20-1; cdr3_length: 14; cdr3_aa: CSAPRRERTDTQYF; cdr3_nt: TGCAGTGCTCCTCGGCGGGAGCGCACAGATACGCAGTATTTT
clone_size: .; j_call: TRBJ2-7; d_call: TRBD1; v_call: TRBV5-5; cdr3_length: 15; cdr3_aa: CASSLAWDRDYEQYF; cdr3_nt: TGTGCCAGCAGCTTGGCCTGGGACAGAGACTACGAGCAGTACTTC
clone_size: many; j_call: TRBJ2-3; d_call: TRBD2; v_call: TRBV4-2; cdr3_length: 14; cdr3_aa: CASSQPLAGVTQYF; cdr3_nt: TGTGCCAGCAGCCAACCACTAGCGGGAGTTACGCAGTATTTT
clone_size: .; j_call: TRBJ2-3; d_call: .; v_call: TRBV5-1; cdr3_length: 15; cdr3_aa: CASSSGEISTDTQYF; cdr3_nt: TGCGCCAGCAGCTCGGGCGAGATTTCCACAGATACGCAGTATTTT
clone_size: .; j_call: TRBJ2-1; d_call: .; v_call: TRBV18; cdr3_length: 16; cdr3_aa: CASSPPGAGIYNEQFF; cdr3_nt: TGTGCCAGCTCACCACCCGGGGCGGGAATTTACAATGAGCAGTTCTTC
clone_size: medium-sized; j_call: TRBJ1-4; d_call: .; v_call: TRBV7-9; cdr3_length: 15; cdr3_aa: CANTPYRDRNEKLFF; cdr3_nt: TGTGCCAACACCCCATACAGGGACCGCAATGAAAAACTGTTTTTT
clone_size: few; j_call: TRBJ1-5; d_call: .; v_call: TRBV6-2/TRBV6-3; cdr3_length: 16; cdr3_aa: CASSSLRGGWNQPQHF; cdr3_nt: TGTGCCAGCAGTTCCCTGCGGGGGGGCTGGAATCAGCCCCAGCATTTT
clone_size: few; j_call: TRBJ2-7; d_call: TRBD2; v_call: TRBV4-3; cdr3_length: 16; cdr3_aa: CASSQVGTSDHYEQYF; cdr3_nt: TGCGCCAGCAGCCAAGTGGGGACTAGCGACCACTACGAGCAGTACTTC
clone_size: many; j_call: TRBJ2-1; d_call: TRBD2; v_call: TRBV7-3; cdr3_length: 16; cdr3_aa: CASSLTGGRSYNEQFF; cdr3_nt: TGTGCCAGCAGCTTAACCGGCGGGAGATCCTACAATGAGCAGTTCTTC
clone_size: many; j_call: TRBJ1-4; d_call: .; v_call: TRBV12-3/TRBV12-4; cdr3_length: 14; cdr3_aa: CASSFEGLKEKLFF; cdr3_nt: TGTGCCAGCAGTTTTGAGGGGCTGAAAGAAAAACTGTTTTTT
clone_size: .; j_call: TRBJ2-3; d_call: .; v_call: TRBV12-3/TRBV12-4; cdr3_length: 15; cdr3_aa: CASSLAQGYTDTQYF; cdr3_nt: TGTGCCAGCAGTTTAGCTCAGGGCTACACAGATACGCAGTATTTT
clone_size: many; j_call: TRBJ2-1; d_call: .; v_call: TRBV5-6; cdr3_length: 12; cdr3_aa: CASFRDYNEQFF; cdr3_nt: TGTGCCAGCTTCCGGGACTACAATGAGCAGTTCTTC
clone_size: .; j_call: TRBJ2-7; d_call: .; v_call: TRBV5-1; cdr3_length: 15; cdr3_aa: CASSLVRTDGYEQYF; cdr3_nt: TGCGCCAGCAGCTTGGTCCGGACGGATGGGTACGAGCAGTACTTC
clone_size: few; j_call: TRBJ2-7; d_call: .; v_call: TRBV20-1; cdr3_length: 10; cdr3_aa: CSARLREQYF; cdr3_nt: TGCAGTGCTAGATTGAGGGAGCAGTACTTC
clone_size: .; j_call: TRBJ1-1; d_call: .; v_call: TRBV20-1; cdr3_length: 12; cdr3_aa: CSASGRGTEAFF; cdr3_nt: TGCAGTGCTAGTGGCAGGGGAACTGAAGCTTTCTTT
clone_size: few; j_call: TRBJ1-2; d_call: .; v_call: TRBV2; cdr3_length: 14; cdr3_aa: CASSGASLNYGYTF; cdr3_nt: TGTGCCAGCAGTGGGGCCAGCCTTAACTATGGCTACACCTTC
clone_size: many; j_call: TRBJ1-1; d_call: .; v_call: TRBV29-1; cdr3_length: 12; cdr3_aa: CSVGLGNTEAFF; cdr3_nt: TGCAGCGTCGGACTGGGGAACACTGAAGCTTTCTTT